The entry that follows covers one T cell receptor (beta chain) sequence. The target antigen is unknown. The germline V gene has CDR1 PRHDT and CDR2 FYEKMQ (reference sequence). V gave up 0 bases and J gave up 4 bases; unmatched junction bases: 4. The CDR3 loop spans 17 amino acids. This entry belongs to a study of T cell responses to AZD1222 COVID-19 vaccine. Clones were sequenced by immunoSEQ multiplex PCR, and TCRdb holds only the in-frame ones, with some missing. The sample includes roughly 99,000 clones, about 90% of them seen just once. Study-wide results and limits: Of the AZD1222 recipients, only 5 to 7 were seropositive at baseline.

This clonotype was obtained from an adult in good health. Specimen: peripheral blood, collected on day 0 of AZD1222 vaccination. The J gene is TRBJ2-3, the V gene TRBV13; 13 nucleotides line up with TRBD2. The CDR3 DNA sequence: TGTGCCAGCAGCTTAGGAGGACTAGCGGGGGCCTCAGATACGCAGTATTTT. Its protein is CASSLGGLAGASDTQYF.